This T cell receptor beta chain was identified during a study of T cell repertoires in cytomegalovirus infection. This clonotype was seen a few times. Its antigen is currently unknown. This CDR3 comprises 15 residues. CDR1 and CDR2 from the germline V gene are SGHDT and YYEEEE. V gave up 6 bases and J gave up 3 bases; unmatched junction bases: 9. TCRdb processed the reads anew with MiXCR; each CDR3 protein has one entry. The sample contains around 900,000 distinct CDR3 sequences, approximately 31% of which appear only once. The V gene is TRBV5-6, the J gene TRBJ2-1, with 7 positions matching TRBD2. This sequence was found in a human donor in good health (CMV status not recorded). Some clones in this sample may be carry-over from other donors' samples. The source was cultured CD8+ T cells from PBMCs, collected from culture after CMV antigen stimulation. The CDR3 sequence: CASIRGGGYYNEQFF. The CDR3 DNA follows: TGTGCCAGCATCCGTGGGGGGGGTTACTACAATGAGCAGTTCTTC.